This T cell receptor beta chain comes out of a study of T cells in Graves' hyperthyroidism and ophthalmopathy. Patients with uncontrolled infections, other autoimmune diseases, pregnancy or lactation were excluded. On the basis of clinical symptoms, serum thyroxine and TRAb, thyroid ultrasound and orbital computed tomography, diagnoses were made. Out of 10 ml of fresh peripheral blood came the PBMCs. CDR3 length: 14 residues. CDR1 is KGHDR and CDR2 is SFDVKD in the germline V gene. V lost 4 bases and J lost 6, with 11 bases in between. In this sample, this clonotype turned up many times. Authors of the study amplified TCR beta CDR3 regions from RNA transcripts. Initially, a first-round RT-PCR of the TCR CDR3 employed the HTBI primer set. TCRdb fed the multiplex PCR reads into MiXCR, producing one record per CDR3 protein. The sample gives under 350,000 distinct CDR3 sequences, less than 30% of which show up once; about a quarter is in the top ten.

This rearrangement joins TRBV24-1 to TRBJ2-2; D is unclear. Sequencing was carried out using blood. The origin of this receptor is a man in his forties with Graves' hyperthyroidism that later progressed to Graves' ophthalmopathy. CDR3 loop: CATSEGEVAGELFF. In DNA, the CDR3 is TGTGCCACCAGTGAGGGTGAGGTGGCCGGGGAGCTGTTTTTT.